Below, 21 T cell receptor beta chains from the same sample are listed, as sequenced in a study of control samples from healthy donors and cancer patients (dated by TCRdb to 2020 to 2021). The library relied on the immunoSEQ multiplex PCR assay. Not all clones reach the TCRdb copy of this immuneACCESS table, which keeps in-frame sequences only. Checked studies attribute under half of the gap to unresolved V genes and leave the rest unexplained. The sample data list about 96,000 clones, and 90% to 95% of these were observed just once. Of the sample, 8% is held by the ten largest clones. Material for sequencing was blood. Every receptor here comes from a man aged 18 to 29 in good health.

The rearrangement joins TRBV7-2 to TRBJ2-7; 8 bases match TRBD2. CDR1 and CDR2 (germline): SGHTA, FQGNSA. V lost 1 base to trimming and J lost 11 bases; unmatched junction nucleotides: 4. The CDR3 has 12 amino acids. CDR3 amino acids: CASSLETGGKYF. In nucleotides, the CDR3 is TGTGCCAGCAGCTTAGAGACGGGGGGGAAGTACTTC. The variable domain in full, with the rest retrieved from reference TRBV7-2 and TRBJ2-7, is GAGVSQSPSNKVTEKGKDVELRCDPISGHTALYWYRQSLGQGLEFLIYFQGNSAPDKSGLPSDRFSAERTGGSVSTLTIQRTQQEDSAVYLCASSLETGGKYFGPGTRLTVT.

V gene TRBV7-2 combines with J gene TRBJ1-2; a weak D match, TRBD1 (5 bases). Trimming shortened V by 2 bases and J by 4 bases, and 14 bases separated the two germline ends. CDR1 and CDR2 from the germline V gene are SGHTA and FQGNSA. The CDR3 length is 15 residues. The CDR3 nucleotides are TGTGCCAGCAGCTTAAGTGGGACCGACAGCTATGGCTACACCTTC. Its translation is CASSLSGTDSYGYTF.

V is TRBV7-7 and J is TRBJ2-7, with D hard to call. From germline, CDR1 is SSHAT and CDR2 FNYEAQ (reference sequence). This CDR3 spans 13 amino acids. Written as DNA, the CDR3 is TGTGCTAGTTCCAATGGGTTTTCCTACGAGCAGTACTTC. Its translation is CASSNGFSYEQYF.

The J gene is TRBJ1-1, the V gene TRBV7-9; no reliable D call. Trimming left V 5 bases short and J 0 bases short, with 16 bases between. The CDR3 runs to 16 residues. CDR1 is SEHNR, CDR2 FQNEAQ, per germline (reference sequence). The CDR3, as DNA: TGTGCCAGCAGCCGACCGAATGACGGAATGAACACTGAAGCTTTCTTT. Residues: CASSRPNDGMNTEAFF.

For the CDR3, the DNA is TGTGCCAGCTTTAAGTGGGTGAATGATGGCTACACCTTC. It specifies CASFKWVNDGYTF. The rearrangement joins TRBV2 to TRBJ1-2; D not resolved. Per germline, CDR1 SNHLY and CDR2 FYNNEI. With 8 bases removed from V and 6 bases from J, the gap between germline ends came to 16 bases. CDR3 size: 13 residues. The full variable domain, completed using reference TRBV2 and TRBJ1-2, is EPEVTQTPSHQVTQMGQEVILRCVPISNHLYFYWYRQILGQKVEFLVSFYNNEISEKSEIFDDQFSVERPDGSNFTLKIRSTKLEDSAMYFCASFKWVNDGYTFGSGTRLTVV.

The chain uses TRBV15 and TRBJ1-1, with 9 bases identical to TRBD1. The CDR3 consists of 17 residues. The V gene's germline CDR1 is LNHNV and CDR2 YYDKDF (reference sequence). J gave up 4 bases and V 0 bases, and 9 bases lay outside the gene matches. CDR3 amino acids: CATSREKRTGVLTEAFF. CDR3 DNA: TGTGCCACCAGCAGAGAGAAAAGGACAGGGGTTCTCACTGAAGCTTTCTTT.

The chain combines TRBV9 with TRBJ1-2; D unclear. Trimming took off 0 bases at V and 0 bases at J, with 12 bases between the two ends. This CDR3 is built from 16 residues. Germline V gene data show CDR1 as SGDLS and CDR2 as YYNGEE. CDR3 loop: CASSVARNTANYGYTF. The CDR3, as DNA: TGTGCCAGCAGCGTAGCTAGAAACACAGCTAACTATGGCTACACCTTC. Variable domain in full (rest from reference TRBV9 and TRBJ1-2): DSGVTQTPKHLITATGQRVTLRCSPRSGDLSVYWYQQSLDQGLQFLIQYYNGEERAKGNILERFSAQQFPDLHSELNLSSLELGDSALYFCASSVARNTANYGYTFGSGTRLTVV.

The CDR3 protein is CASSPGGARPTDEQFF. The CDR3 region has the DNA TGTGCCAGCAGCCCTGGGGGGGCTAGACCTACAGATGAGCAGTTCTTC. This rearrangement joins TRBV9 to TRBJ2-1; perhaps TRBD2 as D (7 bases). The V gene's germline CDR1 is SGDLS and CDR2 YYNGEE. CDR3 size: 16 residues. V was cut by 4 bases and J by 8 bases, with 22 bases left in between. The complete variable domain, with remaining parts taken from reference TRBV9 and TRBJ2-1, reads DSGVTQTPKHLITATGQRVTLRCSPRSGDLSVYWYQQSLDQGLQFLIQYYNGEERAKGNILERFSAQQFPDLHSELNLSSLELGDSALYFCASSPGGARPTDEQFFGPGTRLTVL.

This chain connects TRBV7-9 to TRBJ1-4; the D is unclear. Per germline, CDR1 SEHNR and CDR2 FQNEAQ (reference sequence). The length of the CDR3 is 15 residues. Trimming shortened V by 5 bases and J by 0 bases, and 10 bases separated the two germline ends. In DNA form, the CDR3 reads TGTGCCAGCAGCGCCACTACTCCAACTAATGAAAAACTGTTTTTT. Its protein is CASSATTPTNEKLFF.

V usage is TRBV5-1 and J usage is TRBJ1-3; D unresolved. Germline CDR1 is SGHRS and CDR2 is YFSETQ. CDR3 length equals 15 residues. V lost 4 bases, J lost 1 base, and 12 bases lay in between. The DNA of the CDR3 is TGCGCCAGCAGCCAGGATATTCGGTCTGGAAACACCATATATTTT. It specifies CASSQDIRSGNTIYF.

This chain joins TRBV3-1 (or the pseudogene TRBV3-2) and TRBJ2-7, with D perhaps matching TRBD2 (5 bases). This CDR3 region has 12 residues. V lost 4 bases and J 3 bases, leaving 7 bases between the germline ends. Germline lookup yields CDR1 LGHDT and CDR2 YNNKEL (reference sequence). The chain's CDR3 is CASSRRGYEQYF. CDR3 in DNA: TGTGCCAGCAGCCGACGGGGCTACGAGCAGTACTTC.

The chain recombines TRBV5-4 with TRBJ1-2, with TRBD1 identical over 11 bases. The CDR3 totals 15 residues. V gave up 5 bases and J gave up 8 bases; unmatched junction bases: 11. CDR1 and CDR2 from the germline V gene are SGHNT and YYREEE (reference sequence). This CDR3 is CASSHPGTGGLGYTF. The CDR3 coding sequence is TGTGCCAGCAGTCATCCCGGGACAGGGGGACTCGGCTACACCTTC.

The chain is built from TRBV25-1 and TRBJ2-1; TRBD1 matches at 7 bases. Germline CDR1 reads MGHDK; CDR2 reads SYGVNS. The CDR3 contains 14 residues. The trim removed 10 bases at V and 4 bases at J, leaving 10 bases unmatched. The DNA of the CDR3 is TGTGCCACCAATCACAGGGGTGAGTACAATGAGCAGTTCTTC. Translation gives CATNHRGEYNEQFF.

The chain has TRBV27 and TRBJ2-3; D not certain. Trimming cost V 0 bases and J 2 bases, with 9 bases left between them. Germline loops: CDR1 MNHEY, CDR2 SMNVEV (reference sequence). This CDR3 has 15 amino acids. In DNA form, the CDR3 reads TGTGCCAGCAGTTTATCGGCTTGGGCCACAGATACGCAGTATTTT. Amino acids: CASSLSAWATDTQYF.

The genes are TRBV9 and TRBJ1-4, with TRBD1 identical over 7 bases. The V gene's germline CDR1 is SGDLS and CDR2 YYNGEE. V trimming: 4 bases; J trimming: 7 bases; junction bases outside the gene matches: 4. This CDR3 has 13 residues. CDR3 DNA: TGTGCCAGCAGCATGGGACAGCGTGAAAAACTGTTTTTT. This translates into CASSMGQREKLFF.

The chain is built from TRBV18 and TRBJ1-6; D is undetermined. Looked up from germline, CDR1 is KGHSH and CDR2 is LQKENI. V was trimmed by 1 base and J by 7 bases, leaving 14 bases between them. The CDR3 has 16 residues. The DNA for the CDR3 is TGTGCCAGCTCACCACGAACCGGAGAGACAAATTCACCCCTCCACTTT. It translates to CASSPRTGETNSPLHF.

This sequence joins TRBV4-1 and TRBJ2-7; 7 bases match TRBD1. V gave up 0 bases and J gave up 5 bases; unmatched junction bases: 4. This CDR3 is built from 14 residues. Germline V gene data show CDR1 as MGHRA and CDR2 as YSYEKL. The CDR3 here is CASSQDPQGDEQYF. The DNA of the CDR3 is TGCGCCAGCAGCCAAGATCCCCAGGGGGACGAGCAGTACTTC.

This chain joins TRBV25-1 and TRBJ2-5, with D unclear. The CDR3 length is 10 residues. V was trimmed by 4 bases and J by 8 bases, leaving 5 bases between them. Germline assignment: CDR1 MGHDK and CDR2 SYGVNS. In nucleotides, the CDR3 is TGTGCCAGCAGTGGGGTCACCCAGTACTTC. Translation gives CASSGVTQYF.

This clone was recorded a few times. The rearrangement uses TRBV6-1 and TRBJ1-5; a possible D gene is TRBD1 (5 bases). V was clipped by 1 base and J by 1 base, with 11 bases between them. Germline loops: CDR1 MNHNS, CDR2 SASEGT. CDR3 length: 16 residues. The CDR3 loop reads CASSEGAGWSNQPQHF. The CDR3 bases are TGTGCCAGCAGTGAAGGGGCAGGGTGGAGCAATCAGCCCCAGCATTTT.

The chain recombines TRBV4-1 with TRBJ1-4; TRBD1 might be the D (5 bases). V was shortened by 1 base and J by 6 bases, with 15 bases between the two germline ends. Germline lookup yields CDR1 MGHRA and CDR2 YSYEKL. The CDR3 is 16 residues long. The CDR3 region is CASSQAGRLPDEKLFF. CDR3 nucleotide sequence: TGCGCCAGCAGCCAAGCAGGGAGACTCCCGGATGAAAAACTGTTTTTT.

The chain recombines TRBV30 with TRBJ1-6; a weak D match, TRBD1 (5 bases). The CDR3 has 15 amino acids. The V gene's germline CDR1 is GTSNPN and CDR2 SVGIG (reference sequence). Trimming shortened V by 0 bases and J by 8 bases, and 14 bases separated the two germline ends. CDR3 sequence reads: CAWSVPGREDSPLHF. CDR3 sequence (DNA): TGTGCCTGGAGTGTACCGGGCAGGGAAGATTCACCCCTCCACTTT.